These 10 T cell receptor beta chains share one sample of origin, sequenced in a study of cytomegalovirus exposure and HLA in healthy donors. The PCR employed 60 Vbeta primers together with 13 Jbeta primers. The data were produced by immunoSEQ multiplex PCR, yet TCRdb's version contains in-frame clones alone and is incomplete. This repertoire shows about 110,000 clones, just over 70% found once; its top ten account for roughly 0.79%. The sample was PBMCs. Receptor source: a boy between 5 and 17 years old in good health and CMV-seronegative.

The CDR3 loop reads CSVQLGQWWRTNYGYTF. The CDR3 DNA follows: TGCAGCGTCCAACTAGGACAGTGGTGGAGGACTAACTATGGCTACACCTTC. This chain joins TRBV29-1 and TRBJ1-2; possibly TRBD1 for D (6 bases). Trimming stripped 6 bases from V and 0 bases from J, with 23 bases between. Germline V lookup: CDR1 SQVTM, CDR2 ANQGSEA. The CDR3 length is 17 residues.

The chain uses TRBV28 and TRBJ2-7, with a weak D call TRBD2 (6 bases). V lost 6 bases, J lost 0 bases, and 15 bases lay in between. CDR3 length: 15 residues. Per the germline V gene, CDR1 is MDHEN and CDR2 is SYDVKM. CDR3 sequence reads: CASRTPDGSSYEQYF. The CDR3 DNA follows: TGTGCCAGCAGAACCCCGGACGGGAGCTCCTACGAGCAGTACTTC.

The CDR3 DNA is TGTGCCAGCAGCTTAGGAAGAGTATTTAGAAACGAAGCTTTCTTT. This gives the protein CASSLGRVFRNEAFF. The V gene is TRBV7-9, the J gene TRBJ1-1, with unresolved D. CDR1 and CDR2 from the germline V gene are SEHNR and FQNEAQ (reference sequence). The CDR3 is 15 residues long. V lost 1 base to trimming and J lost 8 bases, with 17 bases between them. Full variable domain (missing parts from reference TRBV7-9 and TRBJ1-1): DTGVSQNPRHKITKRGQNVTFRCDPISEHNRLYWYRQTLGQGPEFLTYFQNEAQLEKSRLLSDRFSAERPKGSFSTLEIQRTEQGDSAMYLCASSLGRVFRNEAFFGQGTRLTVV.

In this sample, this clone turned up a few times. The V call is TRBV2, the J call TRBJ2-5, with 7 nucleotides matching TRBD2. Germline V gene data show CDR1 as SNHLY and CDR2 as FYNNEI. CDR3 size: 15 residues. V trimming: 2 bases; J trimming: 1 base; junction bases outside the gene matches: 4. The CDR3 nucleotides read TGTGCCAGCAGTGAAAGGCGGGGGATCCAAGAGACCCAGTACTTC. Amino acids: CASSERRGIQETQYF.

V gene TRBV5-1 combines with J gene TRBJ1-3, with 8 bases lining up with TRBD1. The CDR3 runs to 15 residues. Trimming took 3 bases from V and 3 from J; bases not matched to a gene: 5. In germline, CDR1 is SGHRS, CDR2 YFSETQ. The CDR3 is CASSSPGGSGNTIYF. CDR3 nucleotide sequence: TGCGCCAGCAGCTCCCCAGGGGGCAGTGGAAACACCATATATTTT.

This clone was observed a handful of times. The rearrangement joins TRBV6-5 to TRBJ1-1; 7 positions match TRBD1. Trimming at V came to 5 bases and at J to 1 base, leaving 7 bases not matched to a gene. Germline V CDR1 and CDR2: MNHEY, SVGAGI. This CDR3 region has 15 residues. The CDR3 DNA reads TGTGCCAGCAGTCCCCTGAGGACAGGGAACACTGAAGCTTTCTTT. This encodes CASSPLRTGNTEAFF.

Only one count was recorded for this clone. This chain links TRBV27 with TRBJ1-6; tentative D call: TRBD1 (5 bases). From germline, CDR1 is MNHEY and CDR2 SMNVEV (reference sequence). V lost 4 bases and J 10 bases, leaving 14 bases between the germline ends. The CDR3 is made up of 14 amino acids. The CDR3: CASSSVQGNSPLHF. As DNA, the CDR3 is TGTGCCAGCAGTTCGGTTCAGGGTAACTCACCCCTCCACTTT.

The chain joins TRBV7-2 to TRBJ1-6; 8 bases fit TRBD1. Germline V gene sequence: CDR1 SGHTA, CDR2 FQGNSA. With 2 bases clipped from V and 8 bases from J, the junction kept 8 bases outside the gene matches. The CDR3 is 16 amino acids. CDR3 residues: CASSLFVQGGYSPLHF. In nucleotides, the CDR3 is TGTGCCAGCAGCTTATTTGTACAGGGGGGATATTCACCCCTCCACTTT.

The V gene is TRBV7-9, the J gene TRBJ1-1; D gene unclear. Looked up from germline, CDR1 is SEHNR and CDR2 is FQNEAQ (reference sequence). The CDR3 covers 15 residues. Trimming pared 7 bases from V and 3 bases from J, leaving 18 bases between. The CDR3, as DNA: TGTGCCAGCACCATGCTGGCCCTTCGGGACACTGAAGCTTTCTTT. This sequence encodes CASTMLALRDTEAFF. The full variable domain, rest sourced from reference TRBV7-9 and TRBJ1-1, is DTGVSQNPRHKITKRGQNVTFRCDPISEHNRLYWYRQTLGQGPEFLTYFQNEAQLEKSRLLSDRFSAERPKGSFSTLEIQRTEQGDSAMYLCASTMLALRDTEAFFGQGTRLTVV.

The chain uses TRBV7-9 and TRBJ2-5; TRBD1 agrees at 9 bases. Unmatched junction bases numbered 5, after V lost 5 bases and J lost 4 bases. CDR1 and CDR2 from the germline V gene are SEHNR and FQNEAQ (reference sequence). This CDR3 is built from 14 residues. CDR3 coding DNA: TGTGCCAGCAGCCCGACAGGGGGAGGAGAGACCCAGTACTTC. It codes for CASSPTGGGETQYF.